The 25 T cell receptor beta chains reported below all come from one sample, sequenced in a study of human T cells and chemical hapten exposure. The starting material, unfractionated whole blood, was used for total RNA extraction. Each CDR3 protein is one row after TCRdb ran MiXCR on the 5' RACE reads. In the table there are 110,000 or so distinct CDR3 sequences, 15% to 20% of which are singletons. The receptors stem from a human donor in good health.

The rearrangement joins TRBV6-5 to TRBJ1-3; a possible D gene is TRBD1 (5 bases). The germline V gene encodes CDR1 MNHEY and CDR2 SVGAGI. Trimming shortened V by 2 bases and J by 5 bases, and 10 bases separated the two germline ends. This CDR3 is 14 amino acids long. CDR3 sequence: CASSYGTNRNTIYF. CDR3 in DNA: TGTGCCAGCAGTTACGGGACCAACCGAAACACCATATATTTT.

The chain has TRBV10-3 and TRBJ2-5; the D gene is possibly TRBD2 (5 bases). The V gene lost 3 bases and the J gene lost 3 bases, with 5 bases spanning the gap. The CDR3 consists of 12 residues. Per the germline V gene, CDR1 is ENHRY and CDR2 is SYGVKD. The CDR3 here is CAISDGKETQYF. CDR3 nucleotide sequence: TGTGCCATCAGTGACGGGAAAGAGACCCAGTACTTC.

The rearrangement joins TRBV28 to TRBJ1-6; D gene unclear. The CDR3 spans 13 residues. The ends were cut back, 8 bases at V and 8 bases at J, with 13 bases in the middle. Germline assignment: CDR1 MDHEN and CDR2 SYDVKM. CDR3: CASRSVGYSPLHF. The CDR3 DNA reads TGTGCCAGCCGGTCAGTGGGGTATTCACCCCTCCACTTT.

This clonotype has more than one count but fewer than ten. The rearrangement links TRBV24-1 to TRBJ2-7; 7 bases fit TRBD1. With 4 bases clipped from V and 9 bases from J, the junction kept 11 bases outside the gene matches. Germline CDR1 is KGHDR and CDR2 is SFDVKD. The CDR3 runs to 14 residues. The CDR3 nucleotides are TGTGCCACCAGTGACCCTCCTCGACAGGGTGGGCAGTACTTC. As protein: CATSDPPRQGGQYF.

The sample holds one count of this clonotype. The chain has TRBV6-2 or TRBV6-3 and TRBJ2-7; D may be TRBD1 (5 bases). Germline V gives CDR1 MNHEY, CDR2 SVGEGT. This CDR3 has 14 residues. The V end was cut by 7 bases, the J end by 2 bases, with 15 bases between. CDR3 region: CASNQPDRAYEQYF. The CDR3 nucleotides read TGTGCCAGCAATCAACCTGACAGAGCCTACGAGCAGTACTTC.

This clonotype was counted a few times. The chain is built from TRBV24-1 and TRBJ2-2; perhaps TRBD1 as D (6 bases). Germline V gene data show CDR1 as KGHDR and CDR2 as SFDVKD. With 3 bases removed from V and 7 bases from J, the gap between germline ends came to 14 bases. This CDR3 spans 15 amino acids. The CDR3 reads CATSDIPQGGGELFF. The CDR3 DNA sequence: TGTGCCACCAGTGATATACCACAGGGCGGCGGGGAGCTGTTTTTT.

This chain joins TRBV7-9 and TRBJ1-4, with a tentative D call TRBD1 (6 bases). This CDR3 has 15 amino acids. Per the germline V gene, CDR1 is SEHNR and CDR2 is FQNEAQ (reference sequence). Between the trimmed V and J ends, which lost 2 bases and 4 bases, there was a span of 11 bases. DNA of the CDR3: TGTGCCAGCAGCTTACAGGGGACCCGTAATGAAAAACTGTTTTTT. Residues: CASSLQGTRNEKLFF. Based on the CDR3 plus reference TRBV7-9 and TRBJ1-4, the full variable domain is DTGVSQNPRHKITKRGQNVTFRCDPISEHNRLYWYRQTLGQGPEFLTYFQNEAQLEKSRLLSDRFSAERPKGSFSTLEIQRTEQGDSAMYLCASSLQGTRNEKLFFGSGTQLSVL.

This clonotype was found a few times. The rearrangement uses TRBV15 and TRBJ2-7; D possibly corresponds to TRBD2 (5 bases). CDR3 length: 16 residues. Germline V gene data show CDR1 as LNHNV and CDR2 as YYDKDF (reference sequence). With 0 bases removed from V and 0 bases from J, the gap between germline ends came to 12 bases. The CDR3 protein is CATSRDWLGSSYEQYF. CDR3 DNA sequence: TGTGCCACCAGCAGAGATTGGTTAGGGAGCTCCTACGAGCAGTACTTC.

V usage is TRBV11-2 and J usage is TRBJ1-1, with D unresolved. Germline loops: CDR1 SGHAT, CDR2 FQNNGV. The germline V and J ends were trimmed by 2 bases and 6 bases, with 10 bases remaining between them. This CDR3 is built from 13 residues. The CDR3 region is CASSLSQSPEAFF. DNA for the CDR3: TGTGCCAGCAGCTTAAGCCAGTCTCCTGAAGCTTTCTTT.

A few counts support this clonotype. CDR3 protein: CASMPWNTEAFF. The CDR3 DNA is TGTGCCAGCATGCCCTGGAACACTGAAGCTTTCTTT. The chain is built from TRBV28 and TRBJ1-1; no clear D gene. V was pared by 7 bases and J by 1 base, with 7 bases between. CDR1 MDHEN and CDR2 SYDVKM come from the germline V gene. The CDR3 covers 12 residues.

The chain employs TRBV9 and TRBJ1-3; TRBD1 aligns across 8 bases. Germline CDR1 reads SGDLS; CDR2 reads YYNGEE. The V segment lost 3 bases and the J segment 0 bases; nucleotides outside the gene matches: 8. The length of the CDR3 is 17 residues. The CDR3 sequence is CASSEGPGGRSGNTIYF. The CDR3 DNA reads TGTGCCAGCAGCGAGGGGCCAGGGGGCCGCTCTGGAAACACCATATATTTT.

This sequence joins TRBV7-9 and TRBJ2-3, with TRBD1 identical over 9 bases. The CDR3 is made up of 15 amino acids. The V segment lost 6 bases and the J segment 3 bases; nucleotides outside the gene matches: 7. The germline V gene encodes CDR1 SEHNR and CDR2 FQNEAQ (reference sequence). The CDR3 spells CASRPGTGWTDTQYF. The CDR3 DNA follows: TGTGCCAGCAGGCCCGGGACAGGGTGGACAGATACGCAGTATTTT.

This chain joins TRBV11-2 and TRBJ2-7; either TRBD1 or TRBD2 may supply D (6 bases each). The V end lost 5 bases, the J end lost 7 bases, and 18 bases lay between the germline ends. Germline lookup yields CDR1 SGHAT and CDR2 FQNNGV. The CDR3 spans 14 residues. The CDR3 loop reads CASSRLGGAWEQYF. In DNA, the CDR3 is TGTGCCAGCAGCCGGTTGGGGGGCGCTTGGGAGCAGTACTTC.

This clonotype was detected only a few times. V gene TRBV19 combines with J gene TRBJ2-5, with D unclear. CDR3 length equals 13 residues. The germline V gene encodes CDR1 LNHDA and CDR2 SQIVND (reference sequence). The ends were cut back, 5 bases at V and 2 bases at J, with 9 bases in the middle. This chain's CDR3 is CASSWADQETQYF. CDR3 nucleotide sequence: TGTGCCAGTAGTTGGGCAGATCAAGAGACCCAGTACTTC.

This clonotype was observed a few times. This chain joins TRBV24-1 and TRBJ1-2; perhaps TRBD1 as D (6 bases). V dropped 7 bases and J dropped 4 bases, with 15 bases sitting between them. The CDR3 consists of 14 residues. Germline V gene lookup returns CDR1 KGHDR and CDR2 SFDVKD. CDR3 in DNA: TGTGCCACCAGGGACAGCGGGGAAAGCTATGGCTACACCTTC. This encodes CATRDSGESYGYTF.

This clonotype has more than one count but fewer than ten. This chain links TRBV9 with TRBJ2-3, with D uncertain. Germline assignment: CDR1 SGDLS and CDR2 YYNGEE. This CDR3 is built from 14 residues. Deletions cut 0 bases from V and 0 bases from J, with 5 bases between. CDR3 nucleotide sequence: TGTGCCAGCAGCGTAGATCCTAGCACAGATACGCAGTATTTT. Its translation: CASSVDPSTDTQYF.

This clonotype was counted only a few times. The chain couples TRBV4-1 to TRBJ1-4, with TRBD1 matching 7 bases. CDR1 and CDR2 from the germline V gene are MGHRA and YSYEKL. The CDR3 spans 14 residues. The V segment lost 4 bases and the J segment 4 bases; nucleotides outside the gene matches: 3. CDR3 sequence reads: CASSLGQVNEKLFF. The CDR3 nucleotides are TGCGCCAGCAGCCTTGGACAGGTTAATGAAAAACTGTTTTTT.

This clonotype was counted only a few times. The chain combines TRBV24-1 with TRBJ2-2; 10 bases map to TRBD1. Germline lookup yields CDR1 KGHDR and CDR2 SFDVKD. Trimming took 4 bases from V and 7 from J; bases not matched to a gene: 11. This CDR3 has 17 amino acids. CDR3 nucleotide sequence: TGTGCCACCAGTGAACCTGACAGGGGGCGAAGTGGCGGGGAGCTGTTTTTT. Amino acid sequence: CATSEPDRGRSGGELFF.

This clonotype was observed a few times. This chain links TRBV6-2 or TRBV6-3 with TRBJ2-1; 10 bases fit TRBD2. Germline V CDR1 and CDR2: MNHEY, SVGEGT. V trimming: 7 bases; J trimming: 8 bases; junction bases outside the gene matches: 8. The CDR3 is made up of 14 amino acids. The CDR3 loop is CASTGGLAVDEQFF. CDR3 sequence (DNA): TGTGCCAGCACCGGAGGACTAGCGGTTGATGAGCAGTTCTTC.

V is TRBV12-3 or TRBV12-4 and J is TRBJ2-1; no definite D call. The V end lost 9 bases, the J end lost 8 bases, and 14 bases lay between the germline ends. The CDR3 is 12 residues long. CDR3 DNA sequence: TGTGCCAGTCTGAGCTTCGGCGATGAGCAGTTCTTC. Amino acids: CASLSFGDEQFF.

This clonotype was observed many times. The V gene is TRBV12-3 or TRBV12-4, the J gene TRBJ1-2; D is perhaps TRBD1 (5 bases). V was cut by 2 bases and J by 7 bases, with 8 bases left in between. The CDR3 is made up of 12 amino acids. The CDR3 sequence is CASSLTGPGYTF. CDR3 coding DNA: TGTGCCAGCAGTTTAACAGGCCCTGGCTACACCTTC.

The J gene is TRBJ1-5, the V gene TRBV12-3 or TRBV12-4; D might be TRBD1 (6 bases). The CDR3 is made up of 13 amino acids. Trimming removed 7 bases at V and 9 bases at J, with 16 bases between. CDR3 protein: CASKKQGTGPQHF. The CDR3 bases are TGTGCCAGCAAGAAACAGGGTACGGGGCCCCAGCATTTT.

The chain combines TRBV15 with TRBJ2-3; no reliable D call. Germline loops: CDR1 LNHNV, CDR2 YYDKDF (reference sequence). V dropped 0 bases and J dropped 4 bases, with 11 bases sitting between them. This CDR3 comprises 15 residues. The CDR3: CATSRDRRNPDTQYF. As DNA, the CDR3 is TGTGCCACCAGCAGAGATCGTAGGAACCCAGATACGCAGTATTTT.

The chain combines TRBV4-1 with TRBJ2-7; the D call may be TRBD1 or TRBD2 (6 bases each). The germline V gene has CDR1 MGHRA and CDR2 YSYEKL. This CDR3 contains 17 residues. V shed 1 base and J shed 2 bases, with 18 bases lying between them. CDR3 DNA: TGCGCCAGCAGCCAAGTTTTTCCGGGGGCGCCTGCCTACGAGCAGTACTTC. This encodes CASSQVFPGAPAYEQYF.

The chain joins TRBV11-2 to TRBJ2-7; 7 nucleotides line up with TRBD2. CDR1 is SGHAT and CDR2 is FQNNGV in the germline V gene. Trimming cost V 1 base and J 1 base; bases outside gene matches: 10. The CDR3 contains 17 residues. CDR3 residues: CASSLGVGAGASYEQYF. The CDR3 DNA reads as TGTGCCAGCAGCTTAGGGGTTGGGGCGGGAGCGTCCTACGAGCAGTACTTC.